This TCR beta chain appears in the sequencing data of a study of T cell responses to AZD1222 COVID-19 vaccine. Method: immunoSEQ multiplex PCR; TCRdb's copy keeps in-frame clones and lacks some. Here the sample spans 120,000 or so clones, 85% to 90% being singletons. Findings and caveats of the study: Donors skewed white British and female; clonal diversity was possibly underestimated.

This CDR3 is built from 17 residues. The V segment lost 1 base and the J segment 1 base; nucleotides outside the gene matches: 7. CDR1 and CDR2 (germline): SEHNR, FQNEAQ (reference sequence). About this clone: As yet, its antigen is unknown.

The sample in question was peripheral blood, obtained on day 0 of AZD1222 vaccination. This chain joins TRBV7-9 and TRBJ1-5; 7 bases are a match to TRBD1. The TCR was taken from an adult in good health. CDR3 DNA sequence: TGTGCCAGCAGCTTAGGATTCGACAGGGTGAGCAATCAGCCCCAGCATTTT. This codes for CASSLGFDRVSNQPQHF.